The TCR beta chain under discussion was sequenced for a study of technical replicates of blood from a handful of donors. Sequenced by immunoSEQ multiplex PCR; TCRdb stores in-frame clones only, minus some. The table includes tens of thousands of clones, roughly 92% detected once. V lost 2 bases and J lost 7, with 12 bases in between. The CDR3 covers 13 residues. Per germline, CDR1 MNHEY and CDR2 SVGAGI. The clonotype was recovered from a human donor in good health. The genes are TRBV6-5 and TRBJ2-7, with D possibly TRBD2 on 5 matching bases. The sequencing sample was made of T cells isolated from PBMCs. This CDR3 is CASSYGLLREQYF. DNA for the CDR3: TGTGCCAGCAGTTACGGACTTCTACGGGAGCAGTACTTC.